These T cell receptor beta chains were read from a single sample in a study of kidney transplant recipient with SARS-CoV-2 infection. TCRdb re-analysed the reads in MiXCR, keeping a single row per CDR3 protein. The sample contains 200,000 to 300,000 distinct CDR3 sequences, 25% to 35% of which appear only once. The sample here was a blood sample, taken at baseline and between days 110 and 120 from a kidney transplant recipient. The receptor source for this set is a young adult male patient who had COVID-19 and was a kidney transplant recipient. A share of the T cells may be of graft donor origin. Each CDR3 is given with its conserved first and last residue. The D gene is left open where the match is weak. Rows may omit the clone size; those that give it use once, few, many or a size class.

few	.	TRBJ1-6	TRBV20-1	CSAGRGEALHF	TGCAGTGCTGGACGGGGGGAAGCCCTCCACTTT
many	.	TRBJ2-7	TRBV19	CASSITAGITYEQYF	TGTGCCAGTAGTATCACGGCGGGGATTACCTACGAGCAGTACTTC
many	TRBD1	TRBJ2-5	TRBV28	CASSPFDRVETQYF	TGTGCCAGCAGCCCCTTCGACAGGGTTGAGACCCAGTACTTC
many	.	TRBJ1-1	TRBV3-1	CASSGVPPISIRTEAFF	TGTGCCAGCAGCGGCGTCCCTCCCATTTCAATTCGCACTGAAGCTTTCTTT
.	.	TRBJ2-1	TRBV28	CASTIGGGGVDEQFF	TGTGCCAGCACCATAGGAGGGGGGGGAGTCGATGAGCAGTTCTTC
many	.	TRBJ1-1	TRBV6-5	CASSEYSTEAFF	TGTGCCAGCAGTGAGTATAGCACTGAAGCTTTCTTT
many	.	TRBJ1-1	TRBV20-1	CRYSSGVNTEAFF	TGCAGGTATTCGTCCGGGGTGAACACTGAAGCTTTCTTT
many	.	TRBJ1-6	TRBV3-1	CASSQAFGRPYNSPLHF	TGTGCCAGCAGCCAAGCTTTCGGCAGGCCCTATAATTCACCCCTCCACTTT
many	TRBD1	TRBJ2-1	TRBV4-2	CASSQETGYNEQFF	TGTGCCAGCAGCCAAGAGACAGGGTACAATGAGCAGTTCTTC
many	.	TRBJ1-2	TRBV5-1	CASPVQSVRKTYGYTF	TGCGCCAGCCCGGTGCAATCGGTTCGAAAGACCTATGGCTACACCTTC